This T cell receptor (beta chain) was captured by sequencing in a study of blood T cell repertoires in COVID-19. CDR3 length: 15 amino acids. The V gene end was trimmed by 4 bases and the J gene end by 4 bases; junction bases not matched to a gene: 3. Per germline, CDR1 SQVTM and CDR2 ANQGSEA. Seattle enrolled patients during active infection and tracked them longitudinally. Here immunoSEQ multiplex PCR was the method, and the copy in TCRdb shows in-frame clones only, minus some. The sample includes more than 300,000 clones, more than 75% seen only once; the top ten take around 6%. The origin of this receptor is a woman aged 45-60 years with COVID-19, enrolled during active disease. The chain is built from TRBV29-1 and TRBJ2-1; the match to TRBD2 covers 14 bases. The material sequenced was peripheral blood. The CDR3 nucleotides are TGCAGCGTTGGGACTAGCGGGAGGTATTACAATGAGCAGTTCTTC. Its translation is CSVGTSGRYYNEQFF.